Listed here are 24 T cell receptor beta chains from one sample, sequenced in a study of blood T cell repertoires in COVID-19. Here immunoSEQ multiplex PCR was the method, and the copy in TCRdb shows in-frame clones only, minus some. This sample carries over 150,000 clones, under 85% of them seen once, and the ten largest clones take about 6.4%. Sequences were obtained from peripheral blood. The receptors stem from a human donor in a cohort sampled during active COVID-19.

The CDR3 here is CASSGGDNEQFF. The CDR3, as DNA: TGTGCCAGCAGCGGAGGTGACAATGAGCAGTTCTTC. The chain recombines TRBV9 with TRBJ2-1, with no clear D. The CDR3 runs 12 residues. The V gene lost 3 bases and the J gene lost 5 bases, with 6 bases spanning the gap. CDR1 SGDLS and CDR2 YYNGEE come from the germline V gene.

J is TRBJ2-7 and V is TRBV9; tentatively, D is TRBD2 (6 bases). Germline CDR1 reads SGDLS; CDR2 reads YYNGEE. Deletions cut 0 bases from V and 2 bases from J, with 12 bases between. This CDR3 contains 15 residues. CDR3 amino acids: CASSVGGDVTYEQYF. In DNA, the CDR3 is TGTGCCAGCAGCGTAGGGGGGGATGTAACCTACGAGCAGTACTTC.

The gene calls are TRBV5-1 and TRBJ1-1, with TRBD1 identical over 7 bases. V trimming: 0 bases; J trimming: 4 bases; junction bases outside the gene matches: 6. Germline V lookup: CDR1 SGHRS, CDR2 YFSETQ. This CDR3 spans 15 amino acids. CDR3 sequence (DNA): TGCGCCAGCAGCTTGGCCGGCGCAGGGGGCACTGAAGCTTTCTTT. This translates into CASSLAGAGGTEAFF.

The rearrangement links TRBV2 to TRBJ2-1, with 13 bases aligning to TRBD2. CDR1 is SNHLY and CDR2 is FYNNEI in the germline V gene. The V gene end was trimmed by 9 bases and the J gene end by 9 bases; junction bases not matched to a gene: 8. The CDR3 runs to 14 residues. The CDR3 protein is CAREGTSGVSEQFF. In DNA form, the CDR3 reads TGTGCCAGGGAAGGGACTAGCGGGGTTAGTGAGCAGTTCTTC.

V usage is TRBV4-2 and J usage is TRBJ2-7; 10 nucleotides align to TRBD2. CDR1 is LGHNA and CDR2 is YNFKEQ in the germline V gene. V trimming: 4 bases; J trimming: 3 bases; junction bases outside the gene matches: 6. This CDR3 has 15 residues. The CDR3 DNA follows: TGTGCCAGCAGCCCCTCCCCTAGCGGGGGCTACGAGCAGTACTTC. It translates to CASSPSPSGGYEQYF.

This sequence joins TRBV29-1 and TRBJ2-2; TRBD1 might be the D (5 bases). This CDR3 spans 14 amino acids. V lost 3 bases to trimming and J lost 6 bases, with 14 bases between them. Germline CDR1 reads SQVTM; CDR2 reads ANQGSEA. This chain's CDR3 is CSVDSPGRPGELFF. CDR3 bases: TGCAGCGTTGATTCGCCAGGGCGTCCCGGGGAGCTGTTTTTT.

The rearrangement uses TRBV12-3 or TRBV12-4 and TRBJ1-2; the match to TRBD1 covers 7 bases. The V and J ends lost 5 bases and 4 bases, in that order; junction bases with no gene match: 4. The CDR3 spans 13 residues. CDR3 coding DNA: TGTGCCAGCAGTCCGGGACAGACCTATGGCTACACCTTC. This encodes CASSPGQTYGYTF.

This chain connects TRBV10-3 to TRBJ1-1, with unresolved D. The germline V gene encodes CDR1 ENHRY and CDR2 SYGVKD. The CDR3 extends over 15 amino acids. V shed 3 bases and J shed 5 bases, with 16 bases lying between them. The CDR3 loop is CAISEGKAGGTEAFF. As DNA, the CDR3 is TGTGCCATCAGTGAAGGTAAGGCAGGTGGGACTGAAGCTTTCTTT.

The chain is built from TRBV30 and TRBJ1-4; 7 nucleotides agree with TRBD1. Germline V lookup: CDR1 GTSNPN, CDR2 SVGIG (reference sequence). This CDR3 has 12 residues. CDR3 loop: CAHGTGVEKLFF. CDR3 coding DNA: TGTGCTCATGGAACAGGGGTAGAAAAACTGTTTTTT. Filled out from reference TRBV30 and TRBJ1-4, the complete variable domain reads SQTIHQWPATLVQPVGSPLSLECTVEGTSNPNLYWYRQAAGRGLQLLFYSVGIGQISSEVPQNLSASRPQDRQFILSSKKLLLSDSGFYLCAHGTGVEKLFFGSGTQLSVL.

The rearrangement joins TRBV7-6 to TRBJ1-2; TRBD1 matches at 9 bases. Germline V gene data show CDR1 as SGHVS and CDR2 as FNYEAQ. CDR3 size: 15 residues. V shed 5 bases, J shed 3 bases, and the junction held 7 bases outside the gene matches. CDR3 sequence: CASSPGTGLHYGYTF. The CDR3 DNA follows: TGTGCCAGCAGCCCCGGGACAGGGCTACACTATGGCTACACCTTC.

The V gene is TRBV15, the J gene TRBJ1-2; D is uncertain. The CDR3 loop spans 13 amino acids. From germline, CDR1 is LNHNV and CDR2 YYDKDF (reference sequence). Trimming shortened V by 5 bases and J by 3 bases, and 10 bases separated the two germline ends. The CDR3 sequence: CATSSAVDYGYTF. CDR3 nucleotides: TGTGCCACCAGCTCGGCGGTGGACTATGGCTACACCTTC.

The chain combines TRBV15 with TRBJ1-4, with D uncertain. CDR3 size: 15 residues. Germline loops: CDR1 LNHNV, CDR2 YYDKDF (reference sequence). V was trimmed by 0 bases and J by 5 bases, leaving 10 bases between them. The CDR3 DNA sequence: TGTGCCACCAGCAGAGATATCAGGAGGAATGAAAAACTGTTTTTT. It specifies CATSRDIRRNEKLFF.

The chain combines TRBV19 with TRBJ1-1; unclear D gene. Germline assignment: CDR1 LNHDA and CDR2 SQIVND (reference sequence). The CDR3 contains 16 residues. The germline V and J ends were trimmed by 4 bases and 0 bases, with 15 bases remaining between them. The CDR3 nucleotides read TGTGCCAGTAGTAGATCCGGGAGGAATTTGAACACTGAAGCTTTCTTT. Its protein is CASSRSGRNLNTEAFF.

This clone has a single count. This CDR3 is CASSFGGGRETQYF. The CDR3 nucleotides are TGTGCCAGCAGCTTTGGCGGGGGGCGGGAGACCCAGTACTTC. The rearrangement links TRBV5-8 to TRBJ2-5, with TRBD2 matching 8 bases. Unmatched junction bases numbered 5, after V lost 2 bases and J lost 5 bases. The CDR3 totals 14 residues. Germline loops: CDR1 SGHTS, CDR2 YDEGEE.

The V gene is TRBV5-1, the J gene TRBJ1-1, with 8 bases identical to TRBD1. CDR1 and CDR2 from the germline V gene are SGHRS and YFSETQ. With V trimmed by 0 bases and J by 8 bases, 0 bases remained unmatched. The CDR3 is 12 amino acids. Here the CDR3 reads CASSLGTGEAFF. DNA for the CDR3: TGCGCCAGCAGCTTGGGGACAGGGGAAGCTTTCTTT.

The chain uses TRBV27 and TRBJ1-5; 7 nucleotides agree with TRBD1. The germline CDR1 and CDR2 sequences are MNHEY and SMNVEV (reference sequence). V gave up 3 bases and J gave up 5 bases; unmatched junction bases: 4. The CDR3 covers 14 residues. CDR3 in amino acids: CASSFRGGDQPQHF. DNA of the CDR3: TGTGCCAGCAGTTTTCGAGGGGGCGATCAGCCCCAGCATTTT.

The chain has TRBV1 and TRBJ2-1; the DNA was not compared with TRBD2, the D call given in the table. TRBV1 is listed as a pseudogene. The length of the CDR3 is 14 residues. As DNA, the CDR3 is TGCACCAGCAGCCAGGGGGGGCCAGGAAATGAGCAGTTCTTC. Amino acid sequence: CTSSQGGPGNEQFF.

The count of this clone is one. The V gene is TRBV5-6, the J gene TRBJ1-6; 7 bases map to TRBD1. The germline V gene has CDR1 SGHDT and CDR2 YYEEEE. There are 16 residues in the CDR3. V was pared by 3 bases and J by 7 bases, with 10 bases of the junction left unmatched. CDR3 nucleotides: TGTGCCAGCAGCTCCTACCCGGGACAGACAAATTCACCCCTCCACTTT. Residues: CASSSYPGQTNSPLHF.

The chain recombines TRBV25-1 with TRBJ1-4, with 9 bases lining up with TRBD1. The V gene end was trimmed by 7 bases and the J gene end by 5 bases; junction bases not matched to a gene: 8. The CDR3 contains 15 residues. The germline CDR1 and CDR2 sequences are MGHDK and SYGVNS. The CDR3 region is CASTSFDRGNEKLFF. CDR3 bases: TGTGCCAGCACGTCTTTTGACAGGGGGAATGAAAAACTGTTTTTT.

This chain uses TRBV19 with TRBJ2-5; possibly TRBD1 for D (5 bases). CDR1 is LNHDA and CDR2 is SQIVND in the germline V gene (reference sequence). This CDR3 contains 13 residues. V was pared by 4 bases and J by 3 bases, with 9 bases between. For the CDR3, the DNA is TGTGCCAGTAGTAAAGTCAGGGAAGAGACCCAGTACTTC. The encoded protein is CASSKVREETQYF.

The genes are TRBV7-3 and TRBJ2-2; 8 nucleotides match TRBD1. Trimming removed 0 bases from V and 8 bases from J; junction bases left unmatched: 14. Germline V CDR1 and CDR2: SGHTA, FQGTGA. The CDR3 runs to 18 residues. The CDR3, as DNA: TGTGCCAGCAGCTTAACGCACTTGGGACAGGAAGGAACGGGGGAGCTGTTTTTT. It is translated as CASSLTHLGQEGTGELFF.

The chain employs TRBV3-1 (or the pseudogene TRBV3-2) and TRBJ1-4, with D unclear. This CDR3 has 15 amino acids. Trimming removed 4 bases from V and 4 bases from J, with 13 bases in between. Germline CDR1 LGHDT, CDR2 YNNKEL (reference sequence). The CDR3 reads CASSRMTGVNEKLFF. CDR3 nucleotide sequence: TGTGCCAGCAGCCGTATGACCGGAGTTAATGAAAAACTGTTTTTT.

This clone was seen only a few times. The chain joins TRBV7-2 to TRBJ1-2; 8 nucleotides align to TRBD1. The CDR3 runs to 14 residues. From germline, CDR1 is SGHTA and CDR2 FQGNSA. The ends lost 5 bases at V and 2 bases at J; junction bases unmatched: 4. CDR3 loop: CASSRGTGNYGYTF. The CDR3 DNA sequence: TGTGCCAGCAGCCGCGGGACAGGCAACTATGGCTACACCTTC. Filled out from reference TRBV7-2 and TRBJ1-2, the complete variable domain reads GAGVSQSPSNKVTEKGKDVELRCDPISGHTALYWYRQSLGQGLEFLIYFQGNSAPDKSGLPSDRFSAERTGGSVSTLTIQRTQQEDSAVYLCASSRGTGNYGYTFGSGTRLTVV.

This clone is medium-sized. CDR3 loop: CASSLSSREKLFF. In nucleotides, the CDR3 is TGTGCCAGCAGCTTAAGTAGCCGGGAAAAACTGTTTTTT. The rearrangement uses TRBV7-6 and TRBJ1-4; D is undetermined. The V gene lost 2 bases and the J gene lost 8 bases, with 9 bases spanning the gap. The CDR3 is 13 amino acids. Looked up from germline, CDR1 is SGHVS and CDR2 is FNYEAQ.